The clone carrying this T cell receptor beta chain was detected once. These data belong to a study of blood T cells in healthy people across ages. The V end lost 1 base, the J end lost 2 bases, and 11 bases lay between the germline ends. The CDR3 loop spans 16 amino acids. From germline, CDR1 is SGHAT and CDR2 FQDESV (reference sequence). With a J-beta primer mix and a sample-barcoded 5' primer, a second PCR ran 7 to 11 cycles. TCRdb re-analysed the 5' RACE reads in MiXCR, keeping a single row per CDR3 protein. The sample includes around 1.5 million distinct CDR3 sequences, almost 35% seen only once; the top ten take about 11%.

The specimen was blood. The chain couples TRBV11-1 to TRBJ2-2; unclear D gene. The receptor's source is a young woman in good health. CDR3 in DNA: TGTGCCAGCAGCTTAGTAGGGCTCCGAAACACCGGGGAGCTGTTTTTT. Amino acid sequence: CASSLVGLRNTGELFF.